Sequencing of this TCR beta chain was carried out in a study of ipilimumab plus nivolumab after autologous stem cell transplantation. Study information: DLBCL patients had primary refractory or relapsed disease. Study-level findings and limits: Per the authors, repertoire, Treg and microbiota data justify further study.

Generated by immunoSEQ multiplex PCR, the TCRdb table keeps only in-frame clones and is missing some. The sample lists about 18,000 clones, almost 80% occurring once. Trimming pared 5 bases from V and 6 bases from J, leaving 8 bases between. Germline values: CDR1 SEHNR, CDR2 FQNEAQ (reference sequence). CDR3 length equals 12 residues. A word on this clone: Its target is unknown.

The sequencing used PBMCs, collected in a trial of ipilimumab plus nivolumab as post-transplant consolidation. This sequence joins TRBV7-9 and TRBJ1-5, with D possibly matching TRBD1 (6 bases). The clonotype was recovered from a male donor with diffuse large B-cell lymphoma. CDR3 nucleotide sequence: TGTGCCAGCAGCCAGGGGACTCAGCCCCAGCATTTT. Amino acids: CASSQGTQPQHF.